A selection of T cell receptor beta chains follows, all from one sample in a study of PD-1 blockade in classical Hodgkin lymphoma. The table came from immunoSEQ multiplex PCR; TCRdb's copy has only in-frame clones and leaves some out. Of tens of thousands of clones listed, around 89% are singletons. The sample in question was peripheral blood mononuclear cells (PBMCs), obtained before the second cycle of nivolumab. Receptors were obtained from a human donor with classical Hodgkin lymphoma. Both conserved end residues are part of each CDR3. The D gene is left open where the match is weak. Not every row has a clone size; where given, it reads once, few, many or a size class.

d_call j_call clone_size v_call cdr3_aa cdr3_nt
NA TRBJ2-1 NA TRBV19 CASSMRGSYNEQFF TGTGCCAGTAGTATGAGGGGCTCGTACAATGAGCAGTTCTTC
NA TRBJ1-1 NA TRBV5-5 CASSLVVQNTEAFF TGTGCCAGCAGCTTGGTTGTACAGAACACTGAAGCTTTCTTT
NA TRBJ1-4 once TRBV21-1 CASSKAQRHRGWKLFF TGTGCCAGCAGCAAAGCGCAGAGACACCGCGGTTGGAAACTGTTTTTT
NA TRBJ2-7 NA TRBV2 CASSERPGPSYEQYF TGTGCCAGCAGTGAACGGCCCGGGCCCTCCTACGAGCAGTACTTC
NA TRBJ2-5 NA TRBV5-1 CASRGGTKETQYF TGCGCCAGCAGGGGGGGTACGAAGGAGACCCAGTACTTC
NA TRBJ2-7 NA TRBV2 CASSDMEVSYEQYF TGTGCCAGCAGTGATATGGAGGTTTCCTACGAGCAGTACTTC
TRBD1 TRBJ1-5 NA TRBV5-1 CASSRDSNQPQHF TGCGCCAGCAGTCGGGACAGTAATCAGCCCCAGCATTTT
TRBD1 TRBJ2-2 NA TRBV7-9 CASSSTGANTGELFF TGTGCCAGCAGCTCGACAGGGGCGAACACCGGGGAGCTGTTTTTT
TRBD2 TRBJ2-5 once TRBV5-1 CASSSTGGQEETQYF TGCGCCAGCAGCTCAACGGGGGGGCAGGAAGAGACCCAGTACTTC
NA TRBJ1-5 NA TRBV6-6 CATISGGNQPQHF TGTGCCACCATCTCCGGGGGCAATCAGCCCCAGCATTTT
NA TRBJ1-6 few TRBV4-2 CASSQDGDGVVSPLHF TGTGCCAGCAGCCAAGATGGGGACGGGGTCGTTTCACCCCTCCACTTT
NA TRBJ2-5 NA TRBV7-8 CASSPDGAWPETQYF TGTGCCAGCAGCCCTGACGGAGCTTGGCCAGAGACCCAGTACTTC
NA TRBJ2-6 NA TRBV9 CASSLEWVGGANVLTF TGTGCCAGCAGCCTAGAGTGGGTCGGCGGGGCCAACGTCCTGACTTTC
TRBD1 TRBJ2-7 NA TRBV5-1 CASSRTTGSPYEQYF TGCGCCAGCAGCCGCACGACAGGGAGCCCCTACGAGCAGTACTTC
TRBD1 TRBJ2-7 NA TRBV7-9 CASSPSGGSYEQYF TGTGCCAGCAGCCCCTCAGGGGGCTCCTACGAGCAGTACTTC
NA TRBJ2-1 NA TRBV5-1 CASSLTGQTYNEQFF TGCGCCAGCAGCTTAACGGGTCAGACCTACAATGAGCAGTTCTTC
NA TRBJ2-1 NA TRBV5-1 CASSSQGTNNEQFF TGCGCCAGCAGCTCCCAGGGGACAAACAATGAGCAGTTCTTC
TRBD2 TRBJ2-5 NA TRBV7-9 CASSLSLAGGLQETQYF TGTGCCAGCAGCTTGTCCCTAGCGGGGGGGCTCCAAGAGACCCAGTACTTC
NA TRBJ1-2 NA TRBV5-1 CASSLIPETGYTF TGCGCCAGCAGCTTGATCCCCGAAACTGGCTACACCTTC
NA TRBJ1-4 NA TRBV10-3 CAISESVREKLFF TGTGCCATCAGCGAGAGCGTTCGTGAAAAACTGTTTTTT
NA TRBJ2-7 NA TRBV7-9 CASRPRQDGGEQYF TGTGCCAGCAGGCCACGGCAGGATGGCGGCGAGCAGTACTTC
NA TRBJ1-1 NA TRBV7-8 CASSLVGGAFAEAFF TGTGCCAGCAGCTTAGTGGGCGGAGCTTTCGCTGAAGCTTTCTTT
NA TRBJ1-2 NA TRBV5-1 CASSKDNYGYTF TGCGCCAGCAGTAAGGACAACTATGGCTACACCTTC
NA TRBJ1-1 NA TRBV9 CASSWGVNTEAFF TGTGCCAGCTCCTGGGGGGTGAACACTGAAGCTTTCTTT
NA TRBJ1-6 NA TRBV4-1 CASSQETYRDQDSPLHF TGCGCCAGCAGCCAGGAAACCTACAGGGATCAGGATTCACCCCTCCACTTT
TRBD1 TRBJ1-5 NA TRBV6-6 CASSLQGIGQPQHF TGTGCCAGCAGTCTACAGGGGATTGGTCAGCCCCAGCATTTT
NA TRBJ1-1 NA TRBV5-4 CASSSMGHSERAFF TGTGCCAGCAGCTCCATGGGGCATTCTGAGAGGGCTTTCTTT
NA TRBJ2-2 once TRBV5-1 CASSLDAPNTGELFF TGCGCCAGCAGCCTGGACGCGCCGAACACCGGGGAGCTGTTTTTT
TRBD1 TRBJ2-7 NA TRBV7-2 CASSSRDRVPYEQYF TGTGCCAGCAGCTCCCGGGACAGGGTTCCCTACGAGCAGTACTTC
NA TRBJ1-2 NA TRBV9 CASSGDTPNYGYTF TGTGCCAGCAGCGGAGATACCCCTAACTATGGCTACACCTTC
NA TRBJ2-7 once TRBV21-1 CASSNRGVLSPYEQYF TGTGCCAGCAGCAATAGGGGGGTCTTGAGCCCCTACGAGCAGTACTTC
TRBD1 TRBJ1-4 NA TRBV18 CASSPGQGAQHEKLFF TGTGCCAGCTCACCGGGACAGGGGGCGCAACATGAAAAACTGTTTTTT
NA TRBJ1-4 NA TRBV5-1 CASSLYWTEAYEKLFF TGCGCCAGCAGCTTGTATTGGACGGAGGCTTATGAAAAACTGTTTTTT
NA TRBJ1-1 NA TRBV5-1 CASSLGLGTEAFF TGCGCCAGCAGCTTGGGGTTGGGCACTGAAGCTTTCTTT